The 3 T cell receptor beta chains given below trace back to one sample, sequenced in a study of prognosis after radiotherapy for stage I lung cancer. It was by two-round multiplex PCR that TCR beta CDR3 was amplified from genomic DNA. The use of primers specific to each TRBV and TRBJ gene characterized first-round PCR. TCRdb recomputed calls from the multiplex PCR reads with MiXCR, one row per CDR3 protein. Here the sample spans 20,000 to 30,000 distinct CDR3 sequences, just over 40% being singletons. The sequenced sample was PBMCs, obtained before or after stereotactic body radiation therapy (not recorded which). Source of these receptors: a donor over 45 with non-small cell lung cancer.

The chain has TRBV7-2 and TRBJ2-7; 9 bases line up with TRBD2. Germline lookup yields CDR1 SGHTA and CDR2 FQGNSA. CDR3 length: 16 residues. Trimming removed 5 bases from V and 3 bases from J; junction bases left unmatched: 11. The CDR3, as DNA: TGTGCCAGCAGCCTTAGCGGGAGAGGCCGCAGCTACGAGCAGTACTTC. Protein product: CASSLSGRGRSYEQYF.

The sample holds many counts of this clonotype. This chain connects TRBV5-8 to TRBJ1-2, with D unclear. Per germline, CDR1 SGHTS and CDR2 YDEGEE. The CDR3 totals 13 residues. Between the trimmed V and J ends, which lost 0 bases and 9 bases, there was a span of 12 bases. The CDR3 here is CASSLAARDSYTF. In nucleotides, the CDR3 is TGTGCCAGCAGCTTGGCGGCCCGGGATAGCTACACCTTC.

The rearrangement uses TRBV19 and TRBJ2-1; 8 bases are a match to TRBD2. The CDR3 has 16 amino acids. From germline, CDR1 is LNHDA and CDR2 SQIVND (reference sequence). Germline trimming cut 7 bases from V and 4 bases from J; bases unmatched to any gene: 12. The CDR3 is CASILETGTRYNEQFF. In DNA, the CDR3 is TGTGCCAGTATTTTGGAAACCGGGACTAGGTACAATGAGCAGTTCTTC.